This T cell receptor beta chain is from a study of cytomegalovirus exposure and HLA in healthy donors. Study-wide results and caveats: Highly shared sequence variants in one cluster were likely a sequencing artifact.

Primers included in the PCR were 60 Vbeta and 13 Jbeta primers. Some clones are missing from TCRdb's copy, which holds only in-frame ones; the method was immunoSEQ multiplex PCR. The data show over 150,000 clones, over 75% seen once. Germline V lookup: CDR1 KGHSH, CDR2 LQKENI. V was pared by 4 bases and J by 2 bases, with 3 bases of the junction left unmatched. The CDR3 has 14 amino acids. Details on this clone: Its antigen is not identified.

The receptor comes from a woman aged 40 to 50 in good health and CMV-seropositive. This rearrangement joins TRBV18 to TRBJ2-3; TRBD1 matches at 7 bases. The sequencing sample was made of PBMCs. The CDR3 is CASSRDSFTDTQYF. The CDR3 coding sequence is TGTGCCAGCTCACGGGACAGCTTCACAGATACGCAGTATTTT.